This is a list of T cell receptor beta chains from one sample in a study of shared clonotypes between healthy human individuals. Clones were read by immunoSEQ multiplex PCR, and TCRdb kept only the in-frame ones, dropping some. The table includes 2,500,000 or so clones, 85% to 95% detected once. The material sequenced was naive CD4+ T cells from PBMCs. The receptors were sampled from a man between 18 and 35 years old in good health. Some clones in this sample may be carry-over from other donors' samples. Each CDR3 is given with its conserved first and last residue. Expanded clones get a size class; other rows say once, few or many, or leave the size out.

clone_size	j_call	v_call	cdr3_aa
few	TRBJ1-5	TRBV5-4	CASSLWGNQPQHF
.	TRBJ2-5	TRBV5-1	CASSLEQGGETQYF
.	TRBJ1-2	TRBV6-1	CASSATGQTNYGYTF
.	TRBJ1-1	TRBV6-5	CASSYSGTGSSAFF
.	TRBJ1-2	TRBV18	CASWGDRGAYGYTF
once	TRBJ1-2	TRBV7-9	CASSPRKTGIGYTF
.	TRBJ2-1	TRBV29-1	CSSWGGRGDTEQFF
.	TRBJ2-3	TRBV5-1	CASSFGLAGGTDTQYF
.	TRBJ2-7	TRBV5-1	CASSTTLSSYEQYF
.	TRBJ1-1	TRBV5-4	CASSPGGARNAEAFF
.	TRBJ1-2	TRBV28	CASSPGGQGLYGYTF
.	TRBJ1-1	TRBV11-2	CASSLEPMNTEAFF
.	TRBJ1-4	TRBV28	CASSAWGGTNEKLFF
once	TRBJ2-3	TRBV9	CASSVAGLLSTDTQYF
once	TRBJ2-7	TRBV30	CAWSVSSEQYF
.	TRBJ2-1	TRBV14	CASSQDVGGYADNEQFF
.	TRBJ1-2	TRBV10-1	CASSPDRSYGYTF
once	TRBJ2-4	TRBV28	CASSLLIRENIQYF
.	TRBJ2-6	TRBV5-1	CASSPGRDSGANVLTF
few	TRBJ1-1	TRBV4-2	CASSRRDRETEAFF
.	TRBJ2-7	TRBV7-2	CASSLVVGGSSSYEQYF
.	TRBJ2-1	TRBV2	CASGPGGTFF
.	TRBJ1-1	TRBV5-1	CASSPRGVSLNTEAFF
.	TRBJ1-1	TRBV28	CASSRDGAFF